This TCR beta chain was recorded in a study of T-cell memory formation after mild COVID-19. For the study at large: Across donors, TCR clusters were largely donor specific.

This clonotype was detected many times. Its specificity is not known. Study-wide findings and caveats: Confirmation of SARS-CoV-2 specificity was lacking for second-wave clones peaking day 37. Researchers report contracting CD4+ clones mostly in CM and EM, with CD8+ clones in EMRA.

V lost 6 bases to trimming and J lost 6 bases, with 21 bases between them. The germline V gene has CDR1 SGHRS and CDR2 YFSETQ. The CDR3 has 16 residues. 5'RACE with constant-segment primers yielded barcoded, UMI-tagged TCR alpha and TCR beta cDNA libraries. TCRdb itself ran the 5' RACE reads through MiXCR, one entry per CDR3 protein. The table records 300,000 or so distinct CDR3 sequences, 15% to 20% of them present only once. The receptor was isolated from a man aged 18 to 35 who had mild COVID-19 (a few samples of this study predate the infection). Cell type and time point are not known. The sample was PBMCs or a T cell subset sorted from them (not recorded which). The chain employs TRBV5-1 and TRBJ2-2; D not certain. The CDR3 region is CASTPPPYTLPGELFF. DNA of the CDR3: TGCGCCAGCACGCCGCCCCCGTACACCCTACCCGGGGAGCTGTTTTTT.